This T cell receptor beta chain came from a study of CD8 T cells in Susac syndrome. When the RNA was reverse transcribed, random hexamers were used with an input of about 0.5 to 1 ug. With immunoSEQ multiplex PCR, TCR beta CDR3 was amplified across 54 Vbeta and 13 Jbeta. TCRdb processed the immunoSEQ multiplex PCR reads anew with MiXCR; each CDR3 protein has one entry. The sample has over 300,000 distinct CDR3 sequences; around 90% are singletons. Blood CD8+ and CD4+ T cells underwent high-throughput TCR beta sequencing. FACS enriched CD8+ TEMRA cells, while bulk CD8+ and CD4+ were negatively isolated. Sequencing was carried out using CD4+ T cells from PBMCs. The source is a human donor with multiple sclerosis.

The CDR3 is CASSWAHGTDRGGYTF. CDR3 in DNA: TGTGCCAGCAGCTGGGCACACGGGACAGATCGGGGAGGCTACACCTTC. This rearrangement joins TRBV5-4 to TRBJ1-2; the match to TRBD1 covers 7 bases. The CDR3 totals 16 residues. Germline trimming cut 3 bases from V and 8 bases from J; bases unmatched to any gene: 16. Germline V lookup: CDR1 SGHNT, CDR2 YYREEE (reference sequence).